This T cell receptor beta chain derives from a study of cytomegalovirus exposure and HLA in healthy donors. Study overall: A later analysis reported the 90 to 150 validation repertoires used the same platform as the 550 to 700 first-cohort repertoires. Study results and caveats: The investigators catalogued 150 to 200 TCR beta chains as cytomegalovirus-associated.

With regard to this clone: The antigen is undetermined.

The repertoire was sequenced with immunoSEQ multiplex PCR; TCRdb's copy has only in-frame clones and lacks some. The sample holds some 90,000 clones, about 96% seen once. V lost 4 bases, J lost 5 bases, and 14 bases lay in between. This CDR3 region has 14 residues. In germline, CDR1 is SEHNR, CDR2 FQNEAQ (reference sequence). It was the roughly 130-subject validation cohort, separate from the approximately 670-subject first cohort, to which the donors belonged. This TCR came from a man aged 18 to 29 in good health and CMV-seronegative. This rearrangement joins TRBV7-9 to TRBJ2-5, with D tentatively TRBD1 (6 bases). The sample was PBMCs. In DNA, the CDR3 is TGTGCCAGCAGCTCAACCAGGGGTTCGGAGACCCAGTACTTC. Its translation is CASSSTRGSETQYF.